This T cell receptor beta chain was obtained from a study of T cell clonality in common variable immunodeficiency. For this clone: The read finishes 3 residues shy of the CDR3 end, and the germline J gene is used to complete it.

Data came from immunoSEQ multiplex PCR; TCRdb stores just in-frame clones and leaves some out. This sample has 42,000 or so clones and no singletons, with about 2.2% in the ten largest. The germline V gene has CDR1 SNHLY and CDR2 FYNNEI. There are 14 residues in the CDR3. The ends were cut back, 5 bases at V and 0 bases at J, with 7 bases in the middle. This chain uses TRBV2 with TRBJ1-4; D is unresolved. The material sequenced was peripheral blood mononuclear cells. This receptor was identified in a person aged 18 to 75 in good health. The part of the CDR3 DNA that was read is TGTGCCAGCAGTTCGTTTACAACTAATGAAAAA. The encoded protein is CASSSFTTNEK. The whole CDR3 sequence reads CASSSFTTNEKLFF.